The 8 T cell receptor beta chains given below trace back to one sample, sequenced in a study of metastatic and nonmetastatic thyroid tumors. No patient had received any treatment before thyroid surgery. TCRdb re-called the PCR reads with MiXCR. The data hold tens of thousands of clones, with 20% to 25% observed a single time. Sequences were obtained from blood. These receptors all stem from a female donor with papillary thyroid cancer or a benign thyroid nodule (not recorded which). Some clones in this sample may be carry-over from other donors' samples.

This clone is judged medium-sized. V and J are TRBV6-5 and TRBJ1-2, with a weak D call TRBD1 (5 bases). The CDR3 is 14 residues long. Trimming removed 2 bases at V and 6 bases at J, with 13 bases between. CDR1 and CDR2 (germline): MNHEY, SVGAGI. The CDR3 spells CASSYVGATDGYTF. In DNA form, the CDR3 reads TGTGCCAGCAGTTACGTAGGGGCTACGGATGGCTACACCTTC.

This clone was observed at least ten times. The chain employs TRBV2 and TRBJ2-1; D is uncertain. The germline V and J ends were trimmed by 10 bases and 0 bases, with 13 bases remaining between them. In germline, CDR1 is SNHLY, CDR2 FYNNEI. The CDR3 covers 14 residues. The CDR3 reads CATPSGDSYNEQFF. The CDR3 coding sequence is TGTGCCACTCCCTCTGGGGACTCCTACAATGAGCAGTTCTTC.

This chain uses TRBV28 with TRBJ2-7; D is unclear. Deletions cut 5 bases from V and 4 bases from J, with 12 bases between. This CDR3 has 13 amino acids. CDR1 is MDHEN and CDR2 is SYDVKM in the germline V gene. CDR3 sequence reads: CASSPRLEYEQYF. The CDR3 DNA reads TGTGCCAGCAGTCCGCGCCTTGAGTACGAGCAGTACTTC.

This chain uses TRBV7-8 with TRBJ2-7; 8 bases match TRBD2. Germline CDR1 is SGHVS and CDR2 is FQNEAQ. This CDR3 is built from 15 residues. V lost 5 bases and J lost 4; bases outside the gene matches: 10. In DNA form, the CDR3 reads TGTGCCAGCAGCCGATTGGGGACGGGAGGGTACGAGCAGTACTTC. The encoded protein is CASSRLGTGGYEQYF.

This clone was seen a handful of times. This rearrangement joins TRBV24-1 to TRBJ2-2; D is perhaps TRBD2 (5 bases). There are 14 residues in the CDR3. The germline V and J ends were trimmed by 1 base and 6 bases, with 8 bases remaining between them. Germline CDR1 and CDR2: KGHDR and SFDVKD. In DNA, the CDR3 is TGTGCCACCAGTGATTTTGGGGAGTCCGGGGAGCTGTTTTTT. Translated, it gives CATSDFGESGELFF.

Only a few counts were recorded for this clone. In nucleotides, the CDR3 is TGTGCCAGTCGCACAGGGGGCTTTCAGCCCCAGCATTTT. The encoded protein is CASRTGGFQPQHF. The chain has TRBV19 and TRBJ1-5, with 9 bases identical to TRBD1. The CDR3 length is 13 residues. Trimming at V came to 8 bases and at J to 6 bases, leaving 5 bases not matched to a gene. CDR1 is LNHDA and CDR2 is SQIVND in the germline V gene (reference sequence).

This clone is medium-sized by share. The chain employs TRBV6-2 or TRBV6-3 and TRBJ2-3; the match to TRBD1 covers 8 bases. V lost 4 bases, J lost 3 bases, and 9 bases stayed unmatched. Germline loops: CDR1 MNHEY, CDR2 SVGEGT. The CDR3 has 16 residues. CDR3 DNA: TGTGCCAGCAGTTCCGGACAGGGTTTAGGTACAGATACGCAGTATTTT. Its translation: CASSSGQGLGTDTQYF.

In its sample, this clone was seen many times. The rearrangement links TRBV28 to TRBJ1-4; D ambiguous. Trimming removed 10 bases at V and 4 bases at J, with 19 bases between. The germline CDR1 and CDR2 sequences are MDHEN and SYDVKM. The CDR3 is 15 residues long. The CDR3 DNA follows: TGTGCCACCAGCTCACGGGGTATCGGTAATGAAAAACTGTTTTTT. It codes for CATSSRGIGNEKLFF. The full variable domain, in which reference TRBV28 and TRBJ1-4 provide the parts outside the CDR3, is DVKVTQSSRYLVKRTGEKVFLECVQDMDHENMFWYRQDPGLGLRLIYFSYDVKMKEKGDIPEGYSVSREKKERFSLILESASTNQTSMYLCATSSRGIGNEKLFFGSGTQLSVL.